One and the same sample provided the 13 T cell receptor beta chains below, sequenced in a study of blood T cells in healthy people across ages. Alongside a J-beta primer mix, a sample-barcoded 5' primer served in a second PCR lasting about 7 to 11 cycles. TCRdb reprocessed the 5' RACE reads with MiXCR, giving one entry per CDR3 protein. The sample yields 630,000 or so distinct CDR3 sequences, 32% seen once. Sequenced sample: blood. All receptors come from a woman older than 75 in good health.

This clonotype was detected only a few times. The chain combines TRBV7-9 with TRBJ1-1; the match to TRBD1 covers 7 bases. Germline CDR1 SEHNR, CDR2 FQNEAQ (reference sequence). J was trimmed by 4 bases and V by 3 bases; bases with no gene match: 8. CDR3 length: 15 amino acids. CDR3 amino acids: CASSFVTGLGTEAFF. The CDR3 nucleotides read TGTGCCAGCAGCTTCGTGACAGGGTTGGGCACTGAAGCTTTCTTT.

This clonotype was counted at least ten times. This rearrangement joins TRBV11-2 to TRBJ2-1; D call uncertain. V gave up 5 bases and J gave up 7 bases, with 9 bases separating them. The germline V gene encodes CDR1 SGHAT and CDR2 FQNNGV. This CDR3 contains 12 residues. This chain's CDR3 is CASSQGLNEQFF. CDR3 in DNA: TGTGCCAGCAGCCAAGGCCTGAATGAGCAGTTCTTC.

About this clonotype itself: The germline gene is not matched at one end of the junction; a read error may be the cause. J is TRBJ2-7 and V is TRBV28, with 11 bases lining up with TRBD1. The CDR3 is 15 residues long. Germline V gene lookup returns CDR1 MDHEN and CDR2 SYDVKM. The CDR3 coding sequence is TGTGCCAGCAGTTCACCGGGACAGGGGGGTTACGAGCGGTACTTC. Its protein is CASSSPGQGGYERYF. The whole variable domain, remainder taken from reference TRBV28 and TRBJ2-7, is DVKVTQSSRYLVKRTGEKVFLECVQDMDHENMFWYRQDPGLGLRLIYFSYDVKMKEKGDIPEGYSVSREKKERFSLILESASTNQTSMYLCASSSPGQGGYERYFGPGTRLTVT.

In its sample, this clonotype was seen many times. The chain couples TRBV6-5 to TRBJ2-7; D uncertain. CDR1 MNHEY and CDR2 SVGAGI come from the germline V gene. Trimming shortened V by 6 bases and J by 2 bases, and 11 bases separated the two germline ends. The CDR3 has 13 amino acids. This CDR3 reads CASRGDKTYEQYF. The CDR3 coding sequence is TGTGCCAGCAGAGGAGACAAGACCTACGAGCAGTACTTC.

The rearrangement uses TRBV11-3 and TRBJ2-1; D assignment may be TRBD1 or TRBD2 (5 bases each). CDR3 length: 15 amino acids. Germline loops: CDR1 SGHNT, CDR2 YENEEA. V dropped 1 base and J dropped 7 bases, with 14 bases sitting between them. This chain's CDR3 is CASSLGRYGANEQFF. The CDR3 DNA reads TGTGCCAGCAGCTTAGGGCGGTACGGGGCGAATGAGCAGTTCTTC.

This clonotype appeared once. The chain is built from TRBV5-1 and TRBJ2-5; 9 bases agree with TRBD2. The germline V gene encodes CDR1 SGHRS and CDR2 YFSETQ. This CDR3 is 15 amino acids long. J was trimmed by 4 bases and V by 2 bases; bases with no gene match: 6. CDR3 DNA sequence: TGCGCCAGCAGCTTTACCGATAGCGGGGGAGAGACCCAGTACTTC. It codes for CASSFTDSGGETQYF.

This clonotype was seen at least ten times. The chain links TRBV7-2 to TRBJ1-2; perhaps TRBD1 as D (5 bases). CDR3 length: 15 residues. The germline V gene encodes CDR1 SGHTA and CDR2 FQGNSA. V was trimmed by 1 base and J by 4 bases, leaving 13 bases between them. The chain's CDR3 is CASSLGGWQSYGYTF. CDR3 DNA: TGTGCCAGCAGCTTAGGGGGGTGGCAGAGCTATGGCTACACCTTC.

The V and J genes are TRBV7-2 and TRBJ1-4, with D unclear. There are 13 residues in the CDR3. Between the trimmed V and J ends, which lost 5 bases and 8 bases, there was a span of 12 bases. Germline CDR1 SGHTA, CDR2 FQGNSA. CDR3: CASSDHMREKLFF. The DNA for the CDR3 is TGTGCCAGCAGCGACCACATGAGAGAAAAACTGTTTTTT.

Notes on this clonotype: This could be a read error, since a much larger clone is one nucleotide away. The CDR3 nucleotides are TGTGCCAGCAGCTTCAGCGCGGTTACTAGCGGGGGGACTGAGCAGTACTTC. This translates into CASSFSAVTSGGTEQYF. The chain recombines TRBV7-2 with TRBJ2-7, with 12 bases identical to TRBD2. The V gene end was trimmed by 3 bases and the J gene end by 7 bases; junction bases not matched to a gene: 13. CDR1 and CDR2 from the germline V gene are SGHTA and FQGNSA. The CDR3 extends over 17 amino acids. The variable domain in full, completed from reference TRBV7-2 and TRBJ2-7, reads GAGVSQSPSNKVTEKGKDVELRCDPISGHTALYWYRQSLGQGLEFLIYFQGNSAPDKSGLPSDRFSAERTGGSVSTLTIQRTQQEDSAVYLCASSFSAVTSGGTEQYFGPGTRLTVT.

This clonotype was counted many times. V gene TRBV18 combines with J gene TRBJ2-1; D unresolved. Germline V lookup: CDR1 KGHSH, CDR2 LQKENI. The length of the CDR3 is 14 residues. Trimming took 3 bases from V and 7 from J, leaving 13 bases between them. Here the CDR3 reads CASSPRVGSNEQFF. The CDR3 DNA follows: TGTGCCAGCTCACCTCGGGTAGGGTCGAATGAGCAGTTCTTC.

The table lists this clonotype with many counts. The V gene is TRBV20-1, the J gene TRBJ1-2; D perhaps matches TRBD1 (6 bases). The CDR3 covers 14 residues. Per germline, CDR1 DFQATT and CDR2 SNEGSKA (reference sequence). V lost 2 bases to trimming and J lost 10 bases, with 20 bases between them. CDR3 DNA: TGCAGTGCTAGACCATCAAGAGCAGGGGTAGTCTACACCTTC. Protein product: CSARPSRAGVVYTF.

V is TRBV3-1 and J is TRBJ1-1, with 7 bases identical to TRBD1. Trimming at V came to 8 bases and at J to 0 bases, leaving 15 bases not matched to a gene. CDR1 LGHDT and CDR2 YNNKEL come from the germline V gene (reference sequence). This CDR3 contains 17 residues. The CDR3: CASGGGNRGVMNTEAFF. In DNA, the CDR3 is TGTGCCAGCGGCGGCGGGAACAGGGGAGTCATGAACACTGAAGCTTTCTTT.

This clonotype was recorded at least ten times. The CDR3 here is CASSLERSGLLQETQYF. The CDR3 DNA is TGTGCCAGCAGCTTGGAGCGTAGCGGGTTACTCCAAGAGACCCAGTACTTC. The V and J genes are TRBV5-6 and TRBJ2-5; 7 nucleotides line up with TRBD2. V lost 0 bases and J lost 1; bases outside the gene matches: 9. The CDR3 is made up of 17 amino acids. Germline V lookup: CDR1 SGHDT, CDR2 YYEEEE.